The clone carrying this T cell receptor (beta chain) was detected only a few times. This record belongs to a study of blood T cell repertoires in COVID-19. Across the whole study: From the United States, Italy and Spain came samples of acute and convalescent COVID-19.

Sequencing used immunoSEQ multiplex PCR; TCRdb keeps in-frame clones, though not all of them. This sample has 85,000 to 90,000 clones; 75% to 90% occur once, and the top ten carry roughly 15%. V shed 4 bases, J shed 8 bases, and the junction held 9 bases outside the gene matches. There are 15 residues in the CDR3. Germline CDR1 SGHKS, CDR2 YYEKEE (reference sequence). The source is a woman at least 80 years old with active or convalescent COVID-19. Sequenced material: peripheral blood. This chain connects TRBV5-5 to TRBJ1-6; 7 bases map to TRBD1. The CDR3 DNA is TGTGCCAGCAGCCAGGGACAGAGGCGGGATTCACCCCTCCACTTT. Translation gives CASSQGQRRDSPLHF.